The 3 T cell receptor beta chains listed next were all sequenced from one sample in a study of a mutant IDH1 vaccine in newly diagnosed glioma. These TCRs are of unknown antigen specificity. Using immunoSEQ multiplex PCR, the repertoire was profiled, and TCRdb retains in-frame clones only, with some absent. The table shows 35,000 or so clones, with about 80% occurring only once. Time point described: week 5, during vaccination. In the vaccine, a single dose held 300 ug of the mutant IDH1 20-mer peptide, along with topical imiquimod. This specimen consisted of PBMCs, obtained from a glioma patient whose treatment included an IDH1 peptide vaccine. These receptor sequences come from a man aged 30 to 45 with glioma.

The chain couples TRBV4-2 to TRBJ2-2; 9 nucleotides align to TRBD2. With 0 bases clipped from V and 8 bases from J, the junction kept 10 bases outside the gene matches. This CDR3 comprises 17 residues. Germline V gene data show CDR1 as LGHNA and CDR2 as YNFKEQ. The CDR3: CASSQDTGGRAAGELFF. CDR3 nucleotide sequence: TGTGCCAGCAGCCAAGATACTGGCGGGAGGGCCGCGGGGGAGCTGTTTTTT.

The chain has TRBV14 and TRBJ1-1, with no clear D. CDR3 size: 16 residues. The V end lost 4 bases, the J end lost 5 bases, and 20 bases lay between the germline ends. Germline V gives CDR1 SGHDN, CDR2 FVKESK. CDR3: CASSPIMGGLGTEAFF. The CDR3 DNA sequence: TGTGCCAGCAGCCCAATAATGGGAGGGCTGGGGACTGAAGCTTTCTTT.

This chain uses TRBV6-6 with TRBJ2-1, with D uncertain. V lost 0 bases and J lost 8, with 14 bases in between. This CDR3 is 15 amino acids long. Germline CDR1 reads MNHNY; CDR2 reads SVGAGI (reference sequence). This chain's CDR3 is CASSYSPDMFHEQFF. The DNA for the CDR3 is TGTGCCAGCAGTTACTCGCCGGATATGTTCCATGAGCAGTTCTTC.